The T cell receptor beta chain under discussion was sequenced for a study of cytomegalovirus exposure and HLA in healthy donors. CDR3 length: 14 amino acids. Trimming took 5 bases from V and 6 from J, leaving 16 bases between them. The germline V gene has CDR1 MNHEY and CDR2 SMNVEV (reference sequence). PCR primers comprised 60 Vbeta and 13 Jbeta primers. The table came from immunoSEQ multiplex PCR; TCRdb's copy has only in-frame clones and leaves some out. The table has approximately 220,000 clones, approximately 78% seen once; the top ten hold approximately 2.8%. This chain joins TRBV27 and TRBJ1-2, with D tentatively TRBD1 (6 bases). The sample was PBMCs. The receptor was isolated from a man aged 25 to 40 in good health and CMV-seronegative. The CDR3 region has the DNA TGTGCCAGCAGTCTCTCCGCAGGGGCGGATGGCTACACCTTC. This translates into CASSLSAGADGYTF.